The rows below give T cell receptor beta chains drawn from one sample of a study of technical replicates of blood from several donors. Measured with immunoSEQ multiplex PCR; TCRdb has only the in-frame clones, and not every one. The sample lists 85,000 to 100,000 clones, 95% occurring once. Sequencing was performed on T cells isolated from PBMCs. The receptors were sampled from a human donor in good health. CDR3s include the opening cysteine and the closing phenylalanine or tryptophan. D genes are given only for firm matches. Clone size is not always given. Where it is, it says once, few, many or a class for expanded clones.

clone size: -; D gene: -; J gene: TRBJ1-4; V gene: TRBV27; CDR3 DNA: TGTGCCAGCAGTGTAGGGACTCTGGGTGAAAAACTGTTTTTT; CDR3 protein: CASSVGTLGEKLFF
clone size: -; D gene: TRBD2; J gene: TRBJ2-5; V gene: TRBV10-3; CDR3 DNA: TGTGCCATCAGTGAGCCGGGAGGGGAGACCCAGTACTTC; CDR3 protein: CAISEPGGETQYF
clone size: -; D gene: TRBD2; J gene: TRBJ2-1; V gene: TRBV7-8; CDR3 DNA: TGTGCCAGCAGCTTTACTAGCGGGCGTTACAATGAGCAGTTCTTC; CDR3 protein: CASSFTSGRYNEQFF
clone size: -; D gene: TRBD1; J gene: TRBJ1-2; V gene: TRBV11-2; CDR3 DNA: TGTGCCAGCAGCCCTGGGACAGAAGCTAACTATGGCTACACCTTC; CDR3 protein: CASSPGTEANYGYTF
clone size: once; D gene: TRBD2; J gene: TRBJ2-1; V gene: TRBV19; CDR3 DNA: TGTGCCAGCCGAAAGGGACTAGCGGGGCCCTACAATGAGCAGTTCTTC; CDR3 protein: CASRKGLAGPYNEQFF
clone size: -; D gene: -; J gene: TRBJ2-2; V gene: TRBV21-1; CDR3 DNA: TGTGCCAGCAGCTCACCCCGGGACAGGGGTCAGGGTTCCGGGGAGCTGTTTTTT; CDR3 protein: CASSSPRDRGQGSGELFF
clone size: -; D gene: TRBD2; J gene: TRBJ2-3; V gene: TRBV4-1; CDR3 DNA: TGCGCCAGCAGCCAGGCCTTAGCGGGAGGGGCGGATACGCAGTATTTT; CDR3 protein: CASSQALAGGADTQYF
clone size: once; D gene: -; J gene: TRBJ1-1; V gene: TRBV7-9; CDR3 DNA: TGTGCCAGCAGCTTAGACAGTTTATTCACTGAAGCTTTCTTT; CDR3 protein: CASSLDSLFTEAFF
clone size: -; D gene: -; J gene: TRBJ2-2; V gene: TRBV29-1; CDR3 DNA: TGCAGCGTTGGAGTGGACACGAACACCGGGGAGCTGTTTTTT; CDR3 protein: CSVGVDTNTGELFF
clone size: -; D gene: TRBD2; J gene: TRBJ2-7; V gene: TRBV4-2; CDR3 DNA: TGTGCCAGCAGCCAAGCTGGACTAGCGGGTAGCGAGCAGTACTTC; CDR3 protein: CASSQAGLAGSEQYF
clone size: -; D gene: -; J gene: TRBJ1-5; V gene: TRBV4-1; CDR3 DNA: TGCGCCAGCAGCCAACTCAGACTAAATCAGCCCCAGCATTTT; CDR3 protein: CASSQLRLNQPQHF
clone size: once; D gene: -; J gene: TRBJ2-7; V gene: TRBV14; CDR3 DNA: TGTGCCAGCAGCCAAGGGAGAGAAAGATACGAGCAGTACTTC; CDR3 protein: CASSQGRERYEQYF
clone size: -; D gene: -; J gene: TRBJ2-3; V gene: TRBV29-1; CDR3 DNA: TGCAGCGTAATGTCCGAGATCAGCACAGATACGCAGTATTTT; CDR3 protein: CSVMSEISTDTQYF
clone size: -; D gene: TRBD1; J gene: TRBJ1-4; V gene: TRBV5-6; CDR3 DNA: TGTGCCAGCAGCGGGGGGACAGTCAATAATGAAAAACTGTTTTTT; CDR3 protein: CASSGGTVNNEKLFF
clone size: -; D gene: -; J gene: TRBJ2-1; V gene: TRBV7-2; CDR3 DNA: TGTGCCAGCAGCTTAGGTGCTACCTCCTACAATGAGCAGTTCTTC; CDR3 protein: CASSLGATSYNEQFF
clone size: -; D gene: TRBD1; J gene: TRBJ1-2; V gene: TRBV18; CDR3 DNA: TGTGCCAGCTCACCTTGGACAGGGTCGACCTATGGCTACACCTTC; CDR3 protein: CASSPWTGSTYGYTF
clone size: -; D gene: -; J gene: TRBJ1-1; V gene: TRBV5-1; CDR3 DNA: TGCGCCAGCAGCTTGGCACGGGGGGAAGCTTTCTTT; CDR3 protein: CASSLARGEAFF
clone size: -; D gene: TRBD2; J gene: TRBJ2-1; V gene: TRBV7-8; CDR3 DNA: TGTGCCAGCAGTCTAGGGCCAAGCGGGAGGGCCCACAATGAGCAGTTCTTC; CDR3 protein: CASSLGPSGRAHNEQFF
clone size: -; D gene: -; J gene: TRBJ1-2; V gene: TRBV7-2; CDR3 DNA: TGTGCCAGCAGGCTAGCGGGGGCTGAGAACTATGGCTACACCTTC; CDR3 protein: CASRLAGAENYGYTF
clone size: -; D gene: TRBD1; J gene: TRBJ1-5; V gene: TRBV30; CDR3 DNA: TGTGCCTGGAGGGGGAAACAGGGGAATCAGCCCCAGCATTTT; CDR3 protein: CAWRGKQGNQPQHF
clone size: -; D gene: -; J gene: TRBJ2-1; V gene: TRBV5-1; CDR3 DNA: TGCGCCAGCAGTAATCTGGGGGGCAATGAGCAGTTCTTC; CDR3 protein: CASSNLGGNEQFF
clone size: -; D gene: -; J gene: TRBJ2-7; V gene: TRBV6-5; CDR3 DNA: TGTGCCAGCAGTTACGGGACTCCCTACGAGCAGTACTTC; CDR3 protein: CASSYGTPYEQYF
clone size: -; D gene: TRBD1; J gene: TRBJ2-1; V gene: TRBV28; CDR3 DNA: TGTGCCAGCAGCCTAGACCGGGACAGGGTTTACGATGAGCAGTTCTTC; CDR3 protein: CASSLDRDRVYDEQFF
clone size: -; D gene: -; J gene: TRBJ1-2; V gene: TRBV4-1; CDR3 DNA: TGCGCCAGCAGCCAAGTCGGGGGAGCTCAGGCGAACTATGGCTACACCTTC; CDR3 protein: CASSQVGGAQANYGYTF
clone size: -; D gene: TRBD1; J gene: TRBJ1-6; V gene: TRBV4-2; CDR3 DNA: TGTGCCAGCTCAGCCCCGGGACAGATGTCTAATTCACCCCTCCACTTT; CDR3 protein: CASSAPGQMSNSPLHF
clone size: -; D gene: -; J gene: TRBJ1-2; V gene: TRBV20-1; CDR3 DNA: TGCAGTGCTAGAGACTTTCGTGGCTACACCTTC; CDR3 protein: CSARDFRGYTF
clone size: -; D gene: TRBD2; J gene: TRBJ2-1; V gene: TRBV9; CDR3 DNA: TGTGCCAGCAGCGTTGGCGGGAGGTCACATGAGCAGTTCTTC; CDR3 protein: CASSVGGRSHEQFF
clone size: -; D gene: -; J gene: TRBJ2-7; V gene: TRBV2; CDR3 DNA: TGTGCCAGCAGTACGGTCTGGAGTGATGCCTACGAGCAGTACTTC; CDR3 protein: CASSTVWSDAYEQYF